Given below is one TCR beta chain in context. The DNA input per sorted-subset replicate PCR was 200 ng, corresponding to 25,000 to 30,000 T cell genomes. Sequencing was performed with immunoSEQ multiplex PCR; in TCRdb, only in-frame clones are kept and a portion is missing. The sample carries approximately 2,300,000 clones, 85% to 95% recorded once. After removal of 2 bases from V and 9 bases from J, the junction contained 8 bases not matched to a gene. The length of the CDR3 is 15 residues. The germline CDR1 and CDR2 sequences are MDHEN and SYDVKM. The healthy adult donors were HIV-negative and reported no recent acute infections or vaccinations. The data derive from a study of shared clonotypes between healthy human individuals.

The sample taken for sequencing was naive CD4+ T cells from PBMCs. Indicated subset: CD45RA+ positively selected. This clonotype was sampled from a young man in good health. Some clones in this sample may be carry-over from other donors' samples. The chain is built from TRBV28 and TRBJ1-1; 11 bases agree with TRBD1. In DNA form, the CDR3 reads TGTGCCAGCAGTTTACCCGGACAGGGGGCTCTTAAAGCTTTCTTT. Translation gives CASSLPGQGALKAFF.